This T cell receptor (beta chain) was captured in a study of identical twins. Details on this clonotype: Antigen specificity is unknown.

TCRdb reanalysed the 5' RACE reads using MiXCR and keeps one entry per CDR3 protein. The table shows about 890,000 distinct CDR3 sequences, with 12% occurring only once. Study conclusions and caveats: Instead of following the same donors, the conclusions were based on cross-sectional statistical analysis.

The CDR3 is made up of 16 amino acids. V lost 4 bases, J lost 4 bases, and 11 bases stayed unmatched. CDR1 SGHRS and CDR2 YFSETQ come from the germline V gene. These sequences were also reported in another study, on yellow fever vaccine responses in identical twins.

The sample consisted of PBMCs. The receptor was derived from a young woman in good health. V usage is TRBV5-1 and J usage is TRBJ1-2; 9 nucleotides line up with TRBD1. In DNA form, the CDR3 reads TGCGCCAGCAGCGCCTCGGGACAGGGTTATCCCTATGGCTACACCTTC. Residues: CASSASGQGYPYGYTF.